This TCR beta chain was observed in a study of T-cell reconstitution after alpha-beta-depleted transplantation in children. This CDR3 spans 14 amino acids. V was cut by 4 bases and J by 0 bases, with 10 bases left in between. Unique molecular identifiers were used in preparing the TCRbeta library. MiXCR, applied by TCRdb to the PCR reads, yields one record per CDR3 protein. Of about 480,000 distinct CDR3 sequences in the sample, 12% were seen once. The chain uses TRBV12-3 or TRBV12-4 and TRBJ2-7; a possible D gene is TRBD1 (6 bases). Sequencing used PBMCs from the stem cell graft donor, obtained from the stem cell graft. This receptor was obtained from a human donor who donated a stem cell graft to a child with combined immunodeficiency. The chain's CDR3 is CASSSRTDSYEQYF. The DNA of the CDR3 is TGTGCCAGCAGTTCTCGGACAGACTCCTACGAGCAGTACTTC.